These 31 T cell receptor beta chains were all obtained from the same sample, sequenced in a study of blood T cells in healthy people across ages. A second PCR of 7 to 11 cycles used a sample-barcoded 5' primer and a J-beta primer mix. TCRdb fed the 5' RACE reads into MiXCR, producing one record per CDR3 protein. The sample shows some 900,000 distinct CDR3 sequences, 25% to 30% of them seen only once. The specimen sequenced was blood. The receptor source for this set is a woman aged 80 or over in good health.

The chain uses TRBV2 and TRBJ1-4; TRBD1 aligns across 7 bases. V trimming: 2 bases; J trimming: 10 bases; junction bases outside the gene matches: 4. The germline gives CDR1 SNHLY, CDR2 FYNNEI. This CDR3 spans 13 amino acids. This CDR3 is CASSEQGGGKLFF. Written as DNA, the CDR3 is TGTGCCAGCAGTGAACAGGGGGGCGGAAAACTGTTTTTT.

This clonotype appeared many times. The chain uses TRBV4-3 and TRBJ2-7; D might be TRBD1 (6 bases). The CDR3 totals 14 residues. Trimming cost V 3 bases and J 6 bases, with 15 bases left between them. Germline CDR1 LGHNA, CDR2 YSLEER. CDR3 residues: CASSQGAQGREQYF. The CDR3 DNA is TGCGCCAGCAGCCAGGGGGCCCAGGGTCGCGAGCAGTACTTC.

This chain uses TRBV6-2 or TRBV6-3 with TRBJ2-1; 9 bases match TRBD1. The CDR3 length is 18 residues. Germline-derived CDR1 and CDR2 are MNHEY and SVGEGT. After removal of 5 bases from V and 2 bases from J, the junction contained 13 bases not matched to a gene. CDR3 amino acids: CASSPLSSGTGPYNEQFF. The CDR3, as DNA: TGTGCCAGCAGTCCCCTATCCTCCGGGACAGGGCCCTACAATGAGCAGTTCTTC.

The genes are TRBV11-3 and TRBJ2-7; 14 bases map to TRBD2. The germline CDR1 and CDR2 sequences are SGHNT and YENEEA. With V trimmed by 5 bases and J by 5 bases, 5 bases remained unmatched. This CDR3 contains 15 residues. The CDR3 nucleotides are TGTGCCAGCAGCCCCGGGACTAGCGGGAGTAACGAGCAGTACTTC. It translates to CASSPGTSGSNEQYF.

This clonotype has a count of ten or more. J is TRBJ1-2 and V is TRBV27, with D possibly matching TRBD1 (6 bases). Per germline, CDR1 MNHEY and CDR2 SMNVEV (reference sequence). CDR3 length: 12 amino acids. V gave up 5 bases and J gave up 8 bases, with 12 bases separating them. This chain's CDR3 is CASSTQGRGYTF. CDR3 coding DNA: TGTGCCAGCAGTACACAGGGACGGGGCTACACCTTC.

Ten or more counts support this clonotype. V usage is TRBV6-5 and J usage is TRBJ2-5, with D possibly TRBD1 on 5 matching bases. Germline CDR1 is MNHEY and CDR2 is SVGAGI. This CDR3 is 13 amino acids long. The V end lost 5 bases, the J end lost 0 bases, and 7 bases lay between the germline ends. The DNA for the CDR3 is TGTGCCAGCAGTGGGGCGTACCAAGAGACCCAGTACTTC. Its translation is CASSGAYQETQYF.

Remarks on this clonotype: One base away lies a much larger clone, so this may be a sequencing read error. J is TRBJ2-7 and V is TRBV7-9; TRBD1 might be the D (6 bases). Germline loops: CDR1 SEHNR, CDR2 FQNEAQ (reference sequence). The CDR3 contains 14 residues. This chain's CDR3 is CASSTQGQTYERYF. CDR3 sequence (DNA): TGTGCCAGCAGCACCCAGGGGCAGACCTACGAGCGGTACTTC.

The chain has TRBV12-3 or TRBV12-4 and TRBJ2-7; 9 bases map to TRBD1. Trimming cost V 0 bases and J 3 bases; bases outside gene matches: 3. This CDR3 region has 15 residues. Here the CDR3 reads CASSLAGQGNYEQYF. The CDR3 DNA sequence: TGTGCCAGCAGTTTAGCCGGACAGGGGAACTACGAGCAGTACTTC.

The rearrangement uses TRBV20-1 and TRBJ2-3; TRBD2 matches 10 bases. The CDR3 loop spans 18 amino acids. V was pared by 3 bases and J by 3 bases, with 15 bases of the junction left unmatched. From germline, CDR1 is DFQATT and CDR2 SNEGSKA (reference sequence). CDR3 nucleotide sequence: TGCAGTGCTAGTGGCGTACTAGCGGGACAAGGAGGGACAGATACGCAGTATTTT. As protein: CSASGVLAGQGGTDTQYF.

The sample holds many counts of this clonotype. V and J are TRBV7-9 and TRBJ2-5; D is possibly TRBD1 (5 bases). The germline V gene has CDR1 SEHNR and CDR2 FQNEAQ (reference sequence). Trimming pared 2 bases from V and 2 bases from J, leaving 12 bases between. The length of the CDR3 is 15 residues. CDR3 sequence (DNA): TGTGCCAGCAGCTTACTTTATCGACAGCAAGAGACCCAGTACTTC. Translation gives CASSLLYRQQETQYF.

This clonotype was recorded at least ten times. The chain uses TRBV20-1 and TRBJ2-7; 9 nucleotides align to TRBD2. The CDR3 runs 13 residues. The germline CDR1 and CDR2 sequences are DFQATT and SNEGSKA (reference sequence). V lost 2 bases and J lost 4; bases outside the gene matches: 3. CDR3 in DNA: TGCAGTGCTAGACTTGGACTAGCGTACGAGCAGTACTTC. This sequence encodes CSARLGLAYEQYF.

This clonotype showed up just a few times. The genes are TRBV12-3 or TRBV12-4 and TRBJ2-3; 10 bases map to TRBD2. This CDR3 is built from 16 residues. Unmatched junction bases numbered 8, after V lost 6 bases and J lost 2 bases. The CDR3 nucleotides are TGTGCCAGCAGCATAGGGAGCGGGGGGGCCACAGATACGCAGTATTTT. Protein product: CASSIGSGGATDTQYF.

The rearrangement joins TRBV20-1 to TRBJ1-4, with D tentatively TRBD1 (5 bases). V shed 2 bases and J shed 4 bases, with 11 bases lying between them. The CDR3 totals 14 residues. CDR1 is DFQATT and CDR2 is SNEGSKA in the germline V gene (reference sequence). The CDR3 is CSARRGAGNEKLFF. The CDR3 DNA reads as TGCAGTGCTAGAAGGGGCGCGGGTAATGAAAAACTGTTTTTT.

This clonotype showed up just a few times. The V and J genes are TRBV3-1 and TRBJ1-1, with D possibly being TRBD1 (5 bases). V gave up 1 base and J gave up 7 bases, with 13 bases separating them. This CDR3 spans 14 amino acids. Germline V gene lookup returns CDR1 LGHDT and CDR2 YNNKEL (reference sequence). CDR3 loop: CASSQAGWRGEAFF. CDR3 nucleotide sequence: TGTGCCAGCAGCCAAGCCGGGTGGAGGGGTGAAGCTTTCTTT. Combining the CDR3 with reference TRBV3-1 and TRBJ1-1 gives the whole variable domain DTAVSQTPKYLVTQMGNDKSIKCEQNLGHDTMYWYKQDSKKFLKIMFSYNNKELIINETVPNRFSPKSPDKAHLNLHINSLELGDSAVYFCASSQAGWRGEAFFGQGTRLTVV.

V usage is TRBV25-1 and J usage is TRBJ1-1; no clear D gene. Germline V gene data show CDR1 as MGHDK and CDR2 as SYGVNS. V gave up 2 bases and J gave up 10 bases, with 14 bases separating them. The length of the CDR3 is 13 residues. In nucleotides, the CDR3 is TGTGCCAGCAGTGAAACGGTCCGAGGCGGAGCTTTCTTT. Protein product: CASSETVRGGAFF.

This clonotype was recorded at least ten times. The V call is TRBV19, the J call TRBJ1-5, with TRBD1 matching over 9 bases. Germline lookup yields CDR1 LNHDA and CDR2 SQIVND (reference sequence). V was clipped by 3 bases and J by 6 bases; unmatched bases: 9. CDR3 length equals 16 residues. This CDR3 is CASSIGGQGLGQPQHF. The CDR3 region has the DNA TGTGCCAGTAGTATTGGGGGACAGGGTCTAGGTCAGCCCCAGCATTTT.

This clonotype was observed many times. The chain carries TRBV5-6 and TRBJ2-1; tentatively, D is TRBD1 or TRBD2 (6 bases each). CDR3 size: 16 residues. The V gene lost 1 base and the J gene lost 4 bases, with 15 bases spanning the gap. Per germline, CDR1 SGHDT and CDR2 YYEEEE. The CDR3 bases are TGTGCCAGCAGCTTGAGGAGTAGGGGGGTGTACAATGAGCAGTTCTTC. Residues: CASSLRSRGVYNEQFF.

The genes are TRBV5-1 and TRBJ1-4, with D uncertain. This CDR3 has 17 residues. Germline loops: CDR1 SGHRS, CDR2 YFSETQ. V was pared by 2 bases and J by 0 bases, with 14 bases between. DNA of the CDR3: TGCGCCAGCAGCTTAACGGTCTCGTCCGCAACTAATGAAAAACTGTTTTTT. It translates to CASSLTVSSATNEKLFF.

This clonotype was found many times. The J gene is TRBJ1-1, the V gene TRBV7-9, with D hard to call. CDR3 size: 14 residues. With 1 base removed from V and 1 base from J, the gap between germline ends came to 7 bases. CDR1 and CDR2 (germline): SEHNR, FQNEAQ (reference sequence). CDR3 nucleotides: TGTGCCAGCAGCTTAGACCTAGGGAACACTGAAGCTTTCTTT. Amino acids: CASSLDLGNTEAFF.

Many counts were recorded for this clonotype. The chain combines TRBV11-2 with TRBJ2-5, with TRBD2 matching over 9 bases. Germline-derived CDR1 and CDR2 are SGHAT and FQNNGV. V was pared by 5 bases and J by 5 bases, with 12 bases of the junction left unmatched. CDR3 size: 16 residues. The CDR3, as DNA: TGTGCCAGCAGCCCCCGGTGGGTAGCGGGGGATGAGACCCAGTACTTC. Translation gives CASSPRWVAGDETQYF. Based on the CDR3 plus reference TRBV11-2 and TRBJ2-5, the full variable domain is EAGVAQSPRYKIIEKRQSVAFWCNPISGHATLYWYQQILGQGPKLLIQFQNNGVVDDSQLPKDRFSAERLKGVDSTLKIQPAKLEDSAVYLCASSPRWVAGDETQYFGPGTRLLVL.

The V and J genes are TRBV28 and TRBJ2-2; D unresolved. The CDR3 loop spans 15 amino acids. The germline V and J ends were trimmed by 5 bases and 5 bases, with 15 bases remaining between them. Germline CDR1 MDHEN, CDR2 SYDVKM. In DNA, the CDR3 is TGTGCCAGCAGTGCAGGCAGCCTCTCTACCGGGGAGCTGTTTTTT. Residues: CASSAGSLSTGELFF.

This clonotype was recorded at least ten times. This chain uses TRBV20-1 with TRBJ1-1, with 8 positions matching TRBD1. The germline V gene has CDR1 DFQATT and CDR2 SNEGSKA (reference sequence). The CDR3 loop spans 14 amino acids. The trim removed 3 bases at V and 0 bases at J, leaving 3 bases unmatched. CDR3 in DNA: TGCAGTGCTAGCCGGGACAGGATGAACACTGAAGCTTTCTTT. It is translated as CSASRDRMNTEAFF.

Many counts were recorded for this clonotype. This chain joins TRBV5-5 and TRBJ2-4, with D perhaps TRBD1 (6 bases). Germline V gene lookup returns CDR1 SGHKS and CDR2 YYEKEE (reference sequence). V gave up 4 bases and J gave up 4 bases, with 15 bases separating them. The CDR3 has 15 residues. This CDR3 reads CASSHTGQLKNIQYF. DNA of the CDR3: TGTGCCAGCAGCCATACTGGACAGTTAAAAAACATTCAGTACTTC.

This sequence joins TRBV28 and TRBJ1-3, with D possibly matching TRBD1 (6 bases). Germline loops: CDR1 MDHEN, CDR2 SYDVKM. The CDR3 runs to 18 residues. V dropped 6 bases and J dropped 2 bases, with 23 bases sitting between them. CDR3 loop: CASSHKSQGYLAGNTIYF. CDR3 coding DNA: TGTGCCAGCAGCCATAAAAGTCAGGGGTACTTAGCTGGAAACACCATATATTTT.

This chain connects TRBV7-2 to TRBJ2-7; TRBD1 matches 8 bases. Germline lookup yields CDR1 SGHTA and CDR2 FQGNSA. CDR3 length: 14 residues. With 4 bases clipped from V and 6 bases from J, the junction kept 8 bases outside the gene matches. CDR3 nucleotide sequence: TGTGCCAGCAGCTCTCACCCAGGGGGCGGCGAGCAGTACTTC. This encodes CASSSHPGGGEQYF.

This clonotype was observed a single time. Mismatch with germline at one junction end may stem from a read error. The genes are TRBV5-5 and TRBJ2-7, with D perhaps TRBD2 (5 bases). The DNA end lines up better with TRBJ2-5; the J call may be wrong. The CDR3 is 14 residues long. Germline CDR1 reads SGHKS; CDR2 reads YYEKEE (reference sequence). The CDR3 protein is CANSLGSGKETQYF. The CDR3 region has the DNA TGTGCCAACAGCTTGGGATCGGGGAAAGAGACCCAGTACTTC.

Note on this clonotype: A read error may produce the germline difference seen at one junction end. The V and J genes are TRBV7-9 and TRBJ2-3, with a weak D call TRBD1 (5 bases). In germline, CDR1 is SEHNR, CDR2 FQNEAQ (reference sequence). The CDR3 spans 17 residues. The DNA for the CDR3 is TGTGCCAGCAGCTTAGGAAACAGGCCGTTGTCGGCAGATGCGCAGTATTTT. It yields the protein CASSLGNRPLSADAQYF.

There are many counts of this clonotype. The V call is TRBV4-3, the J call TRBJ2-4; 7 positions match TRBD1. Trimming took 2 bases from V and 4 from J; bases not matched to a gene: 11. Germline V gene lookup returns CDR1 LGHNA and CDR2 YSLEER. This CDR3 comprises 17 residues. The CDR3 bases are TGCGCCAGCAGCCAAATCTCCGGGACAGCCACAAAAAACATTCAGTACTTC. Protein sequence: CASSQISGTATKNIQYF.

This clonotype was counted ten times or more. This chain uses TRBV20-1 with TRBJ2-7; possibly TRBD2 for D (5 bases). V dropped 0 bases and J dropped 0 bases, with 12 bases sitting between them. The CDR3 has 15 amino acids. Per germline, CDR1 DFQATT and CDR2 SNEGSKA (reference sequence). Here the CDR3 reads CSARDHGLSSYEQYF. CDR3 DNA sequence: TGCAGTGCTAGAGATCACGGACTTTCCTCCTACGAGCAGTACTTC.

This sequence joins TRBV10-3 and TRBJ2-5; 7 bases agree with TRBD2. The CDR3 sequence is 13 residues long. Germline-derived CDR1 and CDR2 are ENHRY and SYGVKD. The trim removed 7 bases at V and 0 bases at J, leaving 2 bases unmatched. The CDR3 region has the DNA TGTGCCATCAAGGGAGGGGACCAAGAGACCCAGTACTTC. Translating gives CAIKGGDQETQYF.

This clonotype was recorded a few times. This chain joins TRBV20-1 and TRBJ2-6; possibly TRBD1 for D (6 bases). V lost 1 base and J 2 bases, leaving 9 bases between the germline ends. CDR1 is DFQATT, CDR2 SNEGSKA, per germline (reference sequence). This CDR3 is 15 amino acids long. Here the CDR3 DNA reads TGCAGTGCTAGAGGGGCAGGGGCTGGGGCCAACGTCCTGACTTTC. Amino acids: CSARGAGAGANVLTF.